This entry describes one T cell receptor (beta chain). The antigen remains undetermined. CDR3 length: 12 residues. J was trimmed by 6 bases and V by 7 bases; bases with no gene match: 6. Germline V gene sequence: CDR1 GTSNPN, CDR2 SVGIG (reference sequence). Sequencing was performed with immunoSEQ multiplex PCR; in TCRdb, only in-frame clones are kept and a portion is missing. The sample holds over a million clones; roughly 96% are singletons and the top ten take more than 0.9%. This sample stems from a study of shared clonotypes between healthy human individuals. Study-wide points: Estimated richness was generally greater in naive than memory subsets.

Those who donated, Caucasian adults without exception, all lived in Nashville, Tennessee. The material sequenced was naive CD4+ T cells sorted from blood. Subset here: CD45RA+ positively selected. The V gene is TRBV30, the J gene TRBJ1-2, with 9 bases matching TRBD1. The TCR comes from a man aged 30 to 45 in good health. The CDR3 DNA reads as TGTGCCTCCCTGGGACAGGGAGATGGCTACACCTTC. It translates to CASLGQGDGYTF.